This TCR beta chain was obtained from a study of T cells in Graves' hyperthyroidism and ophthalmopathy. Study observations and caveats: Patients with ophthalmopathy were separated from those with stable hyperthyroidism by a 13 V-J model. In validation, the model predicted ophthalmopathy. These predictions came a median roughly 6 months before onset. Most clonotypes expanded in thyroid above 0.001 were likewise present in blood.

Template material for amplifying TCR beta CDR3 regions consisted of RNA transcripts. The HTBI primer set drove a first-round RT-PCR of the TCR CDR3. MiXCR, run by TCRdb on the multiplex PCR reads, gives a single entry per CDR3 protein. This table has about 250,000 distinct CDR3 sequences, about 20% appearing once. With 3 bases clipped from V and 2 bases from J, the junction kept 5 bases outside the gene matches. The CDR3 loop spans 15 amino acids. Germline V gene data show CDR1 as MNHEY and CDR2 as SVGEGT. This clonotype was recorded many times. Its antigen is not identified. It was 10 ml of fresh peripheral blood that supplied the PBMCs.

This TCR derives from a man aged 25 to 40 with Graves' ophthalmopathy. Sequenced input: blood. The chain has TRBV6-2 or TRBV6-3 and TRBJ2-3; 7 bases are shared with TRBD2. In DNA form, the CDR3 reads TGTGCCAGCAGTTATACCGGGACTACCACAGATACGCAGTATTTT. It yields the protein CASSYTGTTTDTQYF.